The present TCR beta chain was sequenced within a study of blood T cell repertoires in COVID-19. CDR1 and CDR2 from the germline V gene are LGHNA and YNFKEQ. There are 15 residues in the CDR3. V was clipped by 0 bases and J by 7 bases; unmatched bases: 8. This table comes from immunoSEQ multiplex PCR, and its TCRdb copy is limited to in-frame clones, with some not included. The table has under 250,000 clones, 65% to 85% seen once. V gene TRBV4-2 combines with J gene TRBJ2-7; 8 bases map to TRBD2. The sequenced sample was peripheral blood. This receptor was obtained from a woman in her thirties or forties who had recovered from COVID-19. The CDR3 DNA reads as TGTGCCAGCAGCCAAGATGGGAGAGCGGGGGCTGAGCAGTACTTC. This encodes CASSQDGRAGAEQYF.